This TCR beta chain was profiled in a study of blood T cell repertoires in COVID-19. V lost 5 bases, J lost 1 base, and 4 bases stayed unmatched. The germline V gene has CDR1 SEHNR and CDR2 FQNEAQ (reference sequence). This CDR3 comprises 15 residues. Source study methods: Reference gene primer amplification gave estimated nucleated cell counts. Sequenced by immunoSEQ multiplex PCR; TCRdb stores in-frame clones only, minus some. The V and J calls and clone size are taken from that table; D and trimming were inferred from the DNA. The sample has more than 250,000 clones, around 88% seen once. This clone was counted a few times.

The sequence came from a woman between 40 and 50 years old who had recovered from COVID-19. The rearrangement links TRBV7-9 to TRBJ2-3; the match to TRBD1 covers 9 bases. Sequenced material: PBMCs or T cells enriched from blood (not recorded which). CDR3: CASSPRTGGTDTQYF. In DNA form, the CDR3 reads TGTGCCAGCAGCCCGCGGACAGGGGGCACAGATACGCAGTATTTT.